These 23 T cell receptor beta chains originate from one sample sequenced in a study of technical replicates of blood from a few donors. Sequenced by immunoSEQ multiplex PCR; TCRdb stores in-frame clones only, minus some. This sample has roughly 79,000 clones, with just over 95% found just once. The specimen sequenced was T cells isolated from PBMCs. These receptors originate from a human donor in good health.

V and J are TRBV4-3 and TRBJ1-3; TRBD1 might be the D (5 bases). Trimming removed 0 bases from V and 8 bases from J, with 14 bases in between. CDR3 length: 15 amino acids. Germline V gives CDR1 LGHNA, CDR2 YSLEER. The CDR3 spells CASSQESRGLDTIYF. CDR3 sequence (DNA): TGCGCCAGCAGCCAAGAGTCCCGGGGACTCGACACCATATATTTT.

The V and J genes are TRBV12-5 and TRBJ2-1; D gene unclear. The CDR3 is 13 residues long. Trimming pared 2 bases from V and 0 bases from J, leaving 2 bases between. The germline V gene encodes CDR1 LGHNT and CDR2 FRNRAP. The CDR3 DNA reads TGTGCTAGTGGTTTGCGCTCCTACAATGAGCAGTTCTTC. This translates into CASGLRSYNEQFF.

The chain recombines TRBV4-3 with TRBJ1-4; 10 bases agree with TRBD1. V shed 4 bases and J 3 bases; nucleotides not matched to a gene: 8. CDR1 is LGHNA, CDR2 YSLEER, per germline. The CDR3 contains 17 residues. For the CDR3, the DNA is TGCGCCAGCAGCCCAATTGACAGGGGGCCGGCTAATGAAAAACTGTTTTTT. Its translation: CASSPIDRGPANEKLFF.

The V and J genes are TRBV10-1 and TRBJ2-7, with TRBD1 matching over 8 bases. The germline V gene has CDR1 WNHNN and CDR2 SYGVQD (reference sequence). V shed 3 bases, J shed 3 bases, and the junction held 4 bases outside the gene matches. The CDR3 is 14 residues long. CDR3 nucleotides: TGCGCCAGCAGTGAAACAGGGGGAAACTACGAGCAGTACTTC. It yields the protein CASSETGGNYEQYF.

This sequence joins TRBV29-1 and TRBJ1-5, with D uncertain. The CDR3 is 12 residues long. The germline CDR1 and CDR2 sequences are SQVTM and ANQGSEA. The V end lost 5 bases, the J end lost 6 bases, and 11 bases lay between the germline ends. The CDR3 region has the DNA TGCAGCGTTTACGTAGGAGCTCAGCCCCAGCATTTT. Translating it yields CSVYVGAQPQHF.

Details on this clone: A read error may produce the germline difference seen at one junction end. The V call is TRBV19, the J call TRBJ2-1; a weak D match, TRBD1 (5 bases). Germline assignment: CDR1 LNHDA and CDR2 SQIVND (reference sequence). This CDR3 contains 13 residues. The DNA for the CDR3 is TGTGCCAGTAGCATGGCAGGGTATGAACTTAGGATCTTC. Residues: CASSMAGYELRIF. Full variable domain (missing parts from reference TRBV19 and TRBJ2-1): DGGITQSPKYLFRKEGQNVTLSCEQNLNHDAMYWYRQDPGQGLRLIYYSQIVNDFQKGDIAEGYSVSREKKESFPLTVTSAQKNPTAFYLCASSMAGYELRIFGPGTRLTVL.

The chain links TRBV10-3 to TRBJ2-7; the match to TRBD1 covers 7 bases. Trimming removed 4 bases from V and 2 bases from J; junction bases left unmatched: 5. CDR3 length: 14 residues. CDR1 ENHRY and CDR2 SYGVKD come from the germline V gene. The CDR3 region is CAISVDREAYEQYF. The CDR3 DNA is TGTGCCATCAGTGTTGACAGGGAAGCCTACGAGCAGTACTTC.

The rearrangement links TRBV5-1 to TRBJ2-1; D is unresolved. The germline V and J ends were trimmed by 1 base and 0 bases, with 8 bases remaining between them. The CDR3 sequence is 15 residues long. The germline CDR1 and CDR2 sequences are SGHRS and YFSETQ. CDR3 protein: CASSLSQNSYNEQFF. Here the CDR3 DNA reads TGCGCCAGCAGCTTGAGTCAGAACTCCTACAATGAGCAGTTCTTC.

CDR3 protein: CASSQDSGGSNYGYTF. The CDR3 DNA follows: TGCGCCAGCAGCCAAGATTCAGGGGGCTCTAACTATGGCTACACCTTC. This chain uses TRBV4-3 with TRBJ1-2; TRBD1 matches at 8 bases. J lost 0 bases, V lost 0 bases, and 3 bases had no gene match. This CDR3 is 16 amino acids long. In germline, CDR1 is LGHNA, CDR2 YSLEER.

The CDR3 sequence is CASSVDGGLATEQFF. CDR3 in DNA: TGTGCCAGCAGCGTAGACGGGGGGCTAGCGACTGAGCAGTTCTTC. V is TRBV9 and J is TRBJ2-1, with D perhaps matching TRBD2 (7 bases). This CDR3 comprises 15 residues. Per the germline V gene, CDR1 is SGDLS and CDR2 is YYNGEE. Trimming shortened V by 0 bases and J by 9 bases, and 16 bases separated the two germline ends.

The chain couples TRBV28 to TRBJ2-7; 8 positions match TRBD2. Trimming cost V 7 bases and J 2 bases; bases outside gene matches: 10. The CDR3 extends over 15 amino acids. CDR1 is MDHEN and CDR2 is SYDVKM in the germline V gene. CDR3 DNA sequence: TGTGCCAGCACCCTGGGACTAGGGGAGCCCTACGAGCAGTACTTC. This encodes CASTLGLGEPYEQYF.

The chain joins TRBV5-6 to TRBJ2-1; 7 bases map to TRBD1. Trimming at V came to 4 bases and at J to 15 bases, leaving 7 bases not matched to a gene. The germline gives CDR1 SGHDT, CDR2 YYEEEE. The CDR3 consists of 11 residues. The CDR3 reads CASSRQGDPFF. For the CDR3, the DNA is TGTGCCAGCAGCCGACAGGGAGATCCGTTCTTC. Looking up the rest from reference TRBV5-6 and TRBJ2-1 gives the full variable domain: DAGVTQSPTHLIKTRGQQVTLRCSPKSGHDTVSWYQQALGQGPQFIFQYYEEEERQRGNFPDRFSGHQFPNYSSELNVNALLLGDSALYLCASSRQGDPFFGPGTRLTVL.

J is TRBJ2-7 and V is TRBV14; D is ambiguous. Trimming removed 4 bases at V and 0 bases at J, with 7 bases between. The CDR3 runs 13 residues. The V gene's germline CDR1 is SGHDN and CDR2 FVKESK. The CDR3: CASSLALSYEQYF. CDR3 DNA sequence: TGTGCCAGCAGCCTGGCCCTCTCCTACGAGCAGTACTTC.

The J gene is TRBJ1-1, the V gene TRBV19; TRBD1 aligns across 7 bases. Germline V lookup: CDR1 LNHDA, CDR2 SQIVND (reference sequence). This CDR3 spans 15 amino acids. Trimming removed 5 bases from V and 0 bases from J; junction bases left unmatched: 6. The CDR3 DNA reads TGTGCCAGTAGTTTACAGGGGTCCATGAACACTGAAGCTTTCTTT. As protein: CASSLQGSMNTEAFF.

This chain uses TRBV4-2 with TRBJ2-7, with 7 bases that match TRBD2. Trimming at V came to 1 base and at J to 2 bases, leaving 5 bases not matched to a gene. The CDR3 contains 15 residues. Germline V lookup: CDR1 LGHNA, CDR2 YNFKEQ. Here the CDR3 reads CASSQGGGGAYEQYF. The CDR3, as DNA: TGTGCCAGCAGCCAAGGCGGGGGAGGAGCCTACGAGCAGTACTTC.

The chain is built from TRBV27 and TRBJ1-1; D is unresolved. The CDR3 totals 14 residues. The germline V gene encodes CDR1 MNHEY and CDR2 SMNVEV (reference sequence). V was pared by 4 bases and J by 5 bases, with 14 bases between. The CDR3 spells CASSYRGGITEAFF. The CDR3, as DNA: TGTGCCAGCAGTTATAGAGGAGGGATTACTGAAGCTTTCTTT.

This rearrangement joins TRBV29-1 to TRBJ2-6, with D unresolved. Looked up from germline, CDR1 is SQVTM and CDR2 is ANQGSEA. The CDR3 extends over 15 amino acids. The V and J ends lost 4 bases and 2 bases respectively, with 12 bases between them. The CDR3 region is CSVALRGPGANVLTF. In DNA form, the CDR3 reads TGCAGCGTTGCTCTTCGTGGGCCTGGGGCCAACGTCCTGACTTTC.

In this sample, this clone turned up a few times. The rearrangement links TRBV11-2 to TRBJ1-1; D unclear. The CDR3 consists of 10 residues. Per germline, CDR1 SGHAT and CDR2 FQNNGV. V was clipped by 9 bases and J by 6 bases, with 8 bases between them. CDR3 nucleotides: TGTGCCAGTAGGCGGGCTGAAGCTTTCTTT. This sequence encodes CASRRAEAFF.

This sequence joins TRBV6-1 and TRBJ2-7; TRBD1 matches at 7 bases. J gave up 2 bases and V 6 bases, and 7 bases lay outside the gene matches. CDR3 length: 14 residues. The germline gives CDR1 MNHNS, CDR2 SASEGT. The CDR3 region is CASRATGNTYEQYF. For the CDR3, the DNA is TGTGCCAGCAGAGCGACAGGGAACACCTACGAGCAGTACTTC.

The chain combines TRBV7-3 with TRBJ1-1; D remains ambiguous. The CDR3 contains 13 residues. CDR1 and CDR2 (germline): SGHTA, FQGTGA. V shed 2 bases and J shed 5 bases, with 9 bases lying between them. CDR3 nucleotide sequence: TGTGCCAGCAGCTTATCGGGTTATACTGAAGCTTTCTTT. Protein sequence: CASSLSGYTEAFF.

The chain joins TRBV11-2 to TRBJ2-5; TRBD2 is a possible D gene (5 bases). CDR1 and CDR2 from the germline V gene are SGHAT and FQNNGV. The CDR3 consists of 14 residues. The V end was cut by 4 bases, the J end by 1 base, with 10 bases between. The CDR3 DNA is TGTGCCAGCAGCTCCGGACTGACCCAAGAGACCCAGTACTTC. Protein: CASSSGLTQETQYF.

The CDR3 DNA reads TGTGCCAGCAGTTACTCGGCAGGGGTTCAGCCCCAGCATTTT. This sequence encodes CASSYSAGVQPQHF. This chain connects TRBV6-5 to TRBJ1-5; TRBD1 is a possible D gene (6 bases). Looked up from germline, CDR1 is MNHEY and CDR2 is SVGAGI. Trimming took 0 bases from V and 6 from J, leaving 9 bases between them. The CDR3 spans 14 residues.

This clone appeared once. The rearrangement links TRBV6-1 to TRBJ2-1; 7 bases align to TRBD2. V was pared by 2 bases and J by 15 bases, with 10 bases of the junction left unmatched. This CDR3 spans 13 amino acids. Per germline, CDR1 MNHNS and CDR2 SASEGT. The CDR3 sequence: CASSENTQLAPFF. Here the CDR3 DNA reads TGTGCCAGCAGTGAAAATACCCAACTAGCGCCGTTCTTC.